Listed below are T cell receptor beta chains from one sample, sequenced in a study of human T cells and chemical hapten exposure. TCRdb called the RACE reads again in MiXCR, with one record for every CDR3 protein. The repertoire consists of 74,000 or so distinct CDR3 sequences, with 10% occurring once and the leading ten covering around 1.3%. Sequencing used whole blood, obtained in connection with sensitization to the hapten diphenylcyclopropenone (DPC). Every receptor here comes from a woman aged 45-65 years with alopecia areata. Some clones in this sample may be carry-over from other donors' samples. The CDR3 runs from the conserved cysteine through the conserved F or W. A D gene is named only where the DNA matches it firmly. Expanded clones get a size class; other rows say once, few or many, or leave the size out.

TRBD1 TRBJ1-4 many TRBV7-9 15 TGTGCCAGCAGCTCGACAGGGACAACTAATGAAAAACTGTTTTTT CASSSTGTTNEKLFF
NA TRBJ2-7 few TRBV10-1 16 TGCGCCAGCAGTGAGTCGAGGTCTAGCCGGGTCCACGAGCAGTACTTC CASSESRSSRVHEQYF
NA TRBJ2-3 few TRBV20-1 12 TGCAGTGCTAAGGGGGGAGGAGATACGCAGTATTTT CSAKGGGDTQYF
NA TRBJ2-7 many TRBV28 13 TGTGCCAGCAGTTTTCTGGGACGGGACGAGCAGTACTTC CASSFLGRDEQYF
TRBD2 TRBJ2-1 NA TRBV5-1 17 TGCGCCAGCAGAGCCACCGGGGGGGCCTCATCCTACAATGAGCAGTTCTTC CASRATGGASSYNEQFF
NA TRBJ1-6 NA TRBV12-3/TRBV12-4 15 TGTGCCAGCAGTCCAGAGATCCTCTATAATTCACCCCTCCACTTT CASSPEILYNSPLHF
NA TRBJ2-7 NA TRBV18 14 TGTGCCAGCTCACCTTCAGGGATCCACTACGAGCAGTACTTC CASSPSGIHYEQYF
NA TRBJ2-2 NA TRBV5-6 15 TGTGCCAGCAGCTCTACCGGGCCGAACACCGGGGAGCTGTTTTTT CASSSTGPNTGELFF
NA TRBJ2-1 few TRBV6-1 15 TGTGCCAGCAGTTTAAGAGAACTCTCCTACAATGAGCAGTTCTTC CASSLRELSYNEQFF
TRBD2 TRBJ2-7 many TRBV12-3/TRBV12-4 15 TGTGCCAGCAGTCTCACCAGCGGGAGTATGTACGAGCAGTACTTC CASSLTSGSMYEQYF
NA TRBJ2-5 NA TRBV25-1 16 TGTGCCAGCAGTCCGGGAGATGGCCCCCGGGGAGAGACCCAGTACTTC CASSPGDGPRGETQYF
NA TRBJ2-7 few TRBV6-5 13 TGTGCCAGCAGTTACGGACGCGAAGGGGAGCAGTACTTC CASSYGREGEQYF
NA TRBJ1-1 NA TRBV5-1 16 TGCGCCAGCAGCGGCGGGACACCAGTTCCCAACACTGAAGCTTTCTTT CASSGGTPVPNTEAFF
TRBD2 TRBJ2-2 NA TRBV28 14 TGTGCCAGCACGCGGGAGCCGAGTACCGGGGAGCTGTTTTTT CASTREPSTGELFF
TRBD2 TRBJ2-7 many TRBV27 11 TGTGCCAGCGGTAGCGGGTACGAGCAGTACTTC CASGSGYEQYF
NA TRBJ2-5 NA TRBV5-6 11 TGTGCCAGCAGTTCGCGAGAGACCCAGTACTTC CASSSRETQYF
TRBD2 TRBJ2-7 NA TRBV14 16 TGTGCCAGCAGCCCACTCGGACTAGCGGGAGGTTACGAGCAGTACTTC CASSPLGLAGGYEQYF
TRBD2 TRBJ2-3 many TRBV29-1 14 TGCAGCGGCGCCGGGACTAGGTCGGCAGATACGCAGTATTTT CSGAGTRSADTQYF
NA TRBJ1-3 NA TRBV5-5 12 TGTGCCAGCAGCTTCTTCGTGAACACCATATATTTT CASSFFVNTIYF
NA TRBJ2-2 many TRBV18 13 TGTGCCAGCTCAGATGGGCGCGCCGGGGAGCTGTTTTTT CASSDGRAGELFF
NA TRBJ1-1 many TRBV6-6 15 TGTGCCAGCAGTCCACGAGGCCAGTTGAAGGTTGAAGCTTTCTTT CASSPRGQLKVEAFF
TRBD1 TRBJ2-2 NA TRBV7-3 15 TGTGCCAGCAGCCCCCGCCCCGGACAGGGCGGGGAGCTGTTTTTT CASSPRPGQGGELFF
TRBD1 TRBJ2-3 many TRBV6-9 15 TGTGCCAGCAGTTTCGGGACAGGGCACACAGATACGCAGTATTTT CASSFGTGHTDTQYF
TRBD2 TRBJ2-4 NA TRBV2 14 TGTGCCAGCAGTCCCGGACTAGCGGGAGACATTCAGTACTTC CASSPGLAGDIQYF
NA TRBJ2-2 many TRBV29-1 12 TGCAGCGCCATAACCCTGAACGGGGAGCTGTTTTTT CSAITLNGELFF
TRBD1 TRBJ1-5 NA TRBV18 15 TGTGCCAGCTCACCACTGGGACAGGGGAATCAGCCCCAGCATTTT CASSPLGQGNQPQHF
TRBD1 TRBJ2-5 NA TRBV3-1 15 TGTGCCAGCAGCCCCGGGACAGGGGTGCAAGAGACCCAGTACTTC CASSPGTGVQETQYF
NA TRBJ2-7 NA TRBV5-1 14 TGCGCCAGCAGCTTGAGTAGCGGCCCAGGGGAGCAGTACTTC CASSLSSGPGEQYF
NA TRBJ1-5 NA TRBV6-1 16 TGTGCCAGCAGTGGAGGACAGCCATATAGCAATCAGCCCCAGCATTTT CASSGGQPYSNQPQHF
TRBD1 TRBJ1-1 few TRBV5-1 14 TGCGCCAGCAGCTATCGACAGGGGAACACTGAAGCTTTCTTT CASSYRQGNTEAFF
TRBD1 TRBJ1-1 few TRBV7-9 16 TGTGCCAGCAGCTCGAGACAGGGGGCGATGGGTACTGAAGCTTTCTTT CASSSRQGAMGTEAFF
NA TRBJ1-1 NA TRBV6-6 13 TGTGCCAGCAGTTACTCGGGCTCCACTGAAGCTTTCTTT CASSYSGSTEAFF
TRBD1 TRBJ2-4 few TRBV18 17 TGTGCCAGCTCAACCATCGGACAGGGAAGGGCCAAAAACATTCAGTACTTC CASSTIGQGRAKNIQYF
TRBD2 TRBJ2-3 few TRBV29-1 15 TGCAGCGCCGAGGCAGCGGGAGTGGGAACAGATACGCAGTATTTT CSAEAAGVGTDTQYF
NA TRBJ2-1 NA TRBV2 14 TGTGCCAGCAAGATAGGAGGTAGTAAAAATGAGCAGTTCTTC CASKIGGSKNEQFF
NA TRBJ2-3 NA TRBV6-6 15 TGTGCCAGCAGGGGGCGGGATTACGCCGGAGATACGCAGTATTTT CASRGRDYAGDTQYF
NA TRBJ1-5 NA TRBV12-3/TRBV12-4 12 TGTGCCAGCAGTTTACACACTCAGCCCCAGCATTTT CASSLHTQPQHF
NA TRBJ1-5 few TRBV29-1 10 TGCAGCGCAAGCGGTCAGCCCCAGCATTTT CSASGQPQHF
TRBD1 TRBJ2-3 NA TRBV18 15 TGTGCCAGCTCACCCGGGACAGGCAGCACAGATACGCAGTATTTT CASSPGTGSTDTQYF
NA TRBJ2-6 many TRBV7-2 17 TGTGCCAGCAGCCCACAAGTCTCGGGGTCTGGGGCCAACGTCCTGACTTTC CASSPQVSGSGANVLTF
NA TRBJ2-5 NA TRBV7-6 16 TGTGCCAGCAGCTTAGTTTGGGCAACAAACCAAGAGACCCAGTACTTC CASSLVWATNQETQYF
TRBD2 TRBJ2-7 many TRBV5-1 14 TGCGCCAGCAGCTTGGTGGGACTAGACTACGAGCAGTACTTC CASSLVGLDYEQYF
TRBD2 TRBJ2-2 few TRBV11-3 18 TGTGCCAGCAGCGCGCCCCTTTTGGCGGGAGGGACCACCGGGGAGCTGTTTTTT CASSAPLLAGGTTGELFF
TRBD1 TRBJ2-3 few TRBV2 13 TGTGCCAGCAGTCGACAGGGGATAGATACGCAGTATTTT CASSRQGIDTQYF
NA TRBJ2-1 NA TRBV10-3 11 TGTGCCATCAGTGTGTTGAATGAGCAGTTCTTC CAISVLNEQFF
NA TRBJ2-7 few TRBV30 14 TGTGCCTGGGCCGTGGGACGGGCGACCTACGAGCAGTACTTC CAWAVGRATYEQYF
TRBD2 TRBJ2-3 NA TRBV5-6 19 TGTGCCAGCAGCCCGACCGGCGGACTAGCGGGAGGGCCAACAGATACGCAGTATTTT CASSPTGGLAGGPTDTQYF
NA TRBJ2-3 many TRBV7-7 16 TGTGCTAGCAGCTTACGGGCAGGGGGGCTCACAGATACGCAGTATTTT CASSLRAGGLTDTQYF
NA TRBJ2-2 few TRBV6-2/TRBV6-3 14 TGTGCCAGCAGCAAGAGCAGGAACACCGGGGAGCTGTTTTTT CASSKSRNTGELFF
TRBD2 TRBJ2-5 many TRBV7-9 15 TGTGCCAGCAGCTTCGGACTAGCGGGACAAGAGACCCAGTACTTC CASSFGLAGQETQYF
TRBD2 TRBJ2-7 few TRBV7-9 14 TGTGCCAGCAGCAATAGCGGGAGACAAAACGAGCAGTACTTC CASSNSGRQNEQYF
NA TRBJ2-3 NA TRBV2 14 TGTGCCAGCAATGCCGGGAGCTACGTAGATACGCAGTATTTT CASNAGSYVDTQYF
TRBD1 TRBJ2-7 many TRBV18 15 TGTGCCAGCTCACCCCGGGACAGGGTAGCCCACGAGCAGTACTTC CASSPRDRVAHEQYF
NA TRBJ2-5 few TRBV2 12 TGTGCCAGCAGAGGGGGCCAAGAGACCCAGTACTTC CASRGGQETQYF
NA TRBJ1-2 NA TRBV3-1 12 TGTGCCAGCGGGGGGGAGCTTTATGGCTACACCTTC CASGGELYGYTF
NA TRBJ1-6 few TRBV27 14 TGTGCCAGCAGTTTAAATGGGGGAAATTCACCCCTCCACTTT CASSLNGGNSPLHF
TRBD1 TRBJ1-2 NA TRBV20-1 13 TGCAGTGCCCATGGGACAGGTGACTATGGCTACACCTTC CSAHGTGDYGYTF
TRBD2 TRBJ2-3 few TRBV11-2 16 TGTGCCAGCAGCGGGACTAGCGGGTTTAGCACAGATACGCAGTATTTT CASSGTSGFSTDTQYF